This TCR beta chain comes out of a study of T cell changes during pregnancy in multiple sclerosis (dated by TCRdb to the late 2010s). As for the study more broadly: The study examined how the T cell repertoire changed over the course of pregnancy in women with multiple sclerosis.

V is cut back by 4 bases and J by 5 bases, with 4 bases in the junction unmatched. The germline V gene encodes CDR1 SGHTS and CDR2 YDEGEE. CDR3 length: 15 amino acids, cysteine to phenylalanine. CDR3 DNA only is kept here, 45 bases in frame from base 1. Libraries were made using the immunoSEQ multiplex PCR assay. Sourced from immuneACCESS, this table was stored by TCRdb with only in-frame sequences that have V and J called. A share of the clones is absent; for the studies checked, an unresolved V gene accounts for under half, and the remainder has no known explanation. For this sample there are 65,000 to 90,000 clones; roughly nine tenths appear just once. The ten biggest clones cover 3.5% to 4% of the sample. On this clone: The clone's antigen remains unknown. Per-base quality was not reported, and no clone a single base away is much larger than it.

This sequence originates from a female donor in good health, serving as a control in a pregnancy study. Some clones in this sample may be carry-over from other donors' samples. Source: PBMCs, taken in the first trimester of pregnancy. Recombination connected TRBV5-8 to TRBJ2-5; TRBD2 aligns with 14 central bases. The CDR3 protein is CASSPRLAGGETQYF. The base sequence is TGTGCCAGCAGCCCTCGACTAGCGGGAGGGGAGACCCAGTACTTC.